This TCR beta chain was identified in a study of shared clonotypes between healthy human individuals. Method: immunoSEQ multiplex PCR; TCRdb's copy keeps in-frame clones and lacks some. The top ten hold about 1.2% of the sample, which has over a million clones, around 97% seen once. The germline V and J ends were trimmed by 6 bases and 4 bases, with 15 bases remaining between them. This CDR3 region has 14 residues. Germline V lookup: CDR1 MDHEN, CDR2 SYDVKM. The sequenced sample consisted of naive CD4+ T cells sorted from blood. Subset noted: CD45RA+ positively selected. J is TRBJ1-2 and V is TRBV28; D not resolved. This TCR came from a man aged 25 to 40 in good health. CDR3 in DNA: TGTGCCAGCAGGGTCCAAAGGCGCAGCTATGGCTACACCTTC. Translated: CASRVQRRSYGYTF.